The entry below describes one T cell receptor (beta chain). The antigen remains unidentified. This sample was taken from a study of CD8 T cells in Susac syndrome. Overall study findings and caveats: It was acknowledged in the study that the number of individuals who were included in its TCR sequencing and HLA analysis was relatively small.

Reverse transcription of about 0.45 to 1 ug RNA was carried out with random hexamers. TCRdb analysed the immunoSEQ multiplex PCR reads with MiXCR anew, one entry per CDR3 protein. This table has around 200,000 distinct CDR3 sequences, over 85% appearing once. The authors carried out high-throughput sequencing of TCR beta. They applied it to CD8+ and CD4+ T cells obtained from blood. Matching for age and sex applied to the controls, who were healthy donors. TEMRA cells underwent FACS enrichment and CD8+ and CD4+ T cells underwent negative isolation. This CDR3 region has 15 residues. In germline, CDR1 is LGHDT, CDR2 YNNKEL (reference sequence). V gave up 5 bases and J gave up 7 bases; unmatched junction bases: 13.

The sample consisted of CD4+ T cells from PBMCs. The TCR sequence derives from a human donor in good health. The chain is built from TRBV3-1 and TRBJ2-5, with 7 positions matching TRBD2. CDR3 nucleotides: TGTGCCAGCAGCGCCATTACCGACGGGAGGCGGACCCAGTACTTC. Translation: CASSAITDGRRTQYF.